This T cell receptor (beta chain) is drawn from a study of blood T cell repertoires in COVID-19. Looking at the study overall: T cells, B-cell-depleted T cells, or PBMCs supplied cDNA or gDNA.

Original handling: From reference gene primer amplification, estimates of nucleated cell counts were derived. Libraries were prepared by immunoSEQ multiplex PCR; TCRdb keeps only in-frame clonotypes and omits some of them. That table furnishes V, J and clone size, whereas the DNA furnished D and trimming. In the table there are 250,000 to 300,000 clones, approximately 84% of which are singletons. This CDR3 region has 11 residues. Germline V lookup: CDR1 MDHEN, CDR2 SYDVKM. V lost 6 bases to trimming and J lost 4 bases, with 7 bases between them. The chain carries TRBV28 and TRBJ2-7; maybe TRBD1 (5 bases). The sequencing input was PBMCs or T cells enriched from blood (not recorded which). The TCR sequence derives from a man between 18 and 35 years old who had recovered from COVID-19. CDR3 DNA sequence: TGTGCCAGCAGAGGGGCGTACGAGCAGTACTTC. Translating it yields CASRGAYEQYF.